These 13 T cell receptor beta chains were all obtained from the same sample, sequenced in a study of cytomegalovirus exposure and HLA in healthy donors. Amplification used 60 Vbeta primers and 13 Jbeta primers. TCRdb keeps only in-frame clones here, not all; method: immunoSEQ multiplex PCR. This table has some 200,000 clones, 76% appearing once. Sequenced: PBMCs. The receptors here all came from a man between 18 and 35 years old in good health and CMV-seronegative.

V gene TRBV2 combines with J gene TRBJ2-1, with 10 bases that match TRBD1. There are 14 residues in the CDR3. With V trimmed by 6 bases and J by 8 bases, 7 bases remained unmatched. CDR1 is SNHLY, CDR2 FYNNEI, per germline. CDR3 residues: CASRLTGGIDEQFF. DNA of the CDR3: TGTGCCAGCAGGTTGACAGGGGGCATCGATGAGCAGTTCTTC.

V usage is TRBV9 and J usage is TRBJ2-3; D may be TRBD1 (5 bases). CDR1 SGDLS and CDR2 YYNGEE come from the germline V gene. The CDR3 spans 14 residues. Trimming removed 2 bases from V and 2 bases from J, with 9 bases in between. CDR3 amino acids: CASSVQGSTDTQYF. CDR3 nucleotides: TGTGCCAGCAGCGTCCAGGGATCCACAGATACGCAGTATTTT.

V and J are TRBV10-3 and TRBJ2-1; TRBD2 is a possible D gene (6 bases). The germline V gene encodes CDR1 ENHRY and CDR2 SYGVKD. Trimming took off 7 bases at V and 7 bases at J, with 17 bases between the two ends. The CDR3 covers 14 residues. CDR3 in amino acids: CAINPGLLGNEQFF. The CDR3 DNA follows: TGTGCCATCAACCCGGGACTCTTAGGAAATGAGCAGTTCTTC.

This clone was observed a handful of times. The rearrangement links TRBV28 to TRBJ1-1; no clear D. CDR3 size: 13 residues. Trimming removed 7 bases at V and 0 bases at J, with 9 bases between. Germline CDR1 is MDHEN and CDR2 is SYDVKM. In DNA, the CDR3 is TGTGCCAGCACCCGCGCGGTGAACACTGAAGCTTTCTTT. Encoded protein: CASTRAVNTEAFF.

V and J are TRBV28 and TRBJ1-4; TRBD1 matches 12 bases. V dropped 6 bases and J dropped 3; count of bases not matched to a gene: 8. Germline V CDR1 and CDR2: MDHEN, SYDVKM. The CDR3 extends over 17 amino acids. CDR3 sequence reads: CASRSGQGASSNEKLFF. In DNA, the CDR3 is TGTGCCAGCAGGTCGGGACAGGGGGCGTCCTCTAATGAAAAACTGTTTTTT.

As DNA, the CDR3 is TGTGCCAGCAGGGGACAGGGCGTCTACGAGCAGTACTTC. Translating gives CASRGQGVYEQYF. The chain employs TRBV25-1 and TRBJ2-7, with 9 bases that match TRBD1. The CDR3 covers 13 residues. V dropped 6 bases and J dropped 3; count of bases not matched to a gene: 3. Germline V CDR1 and CDR2: MGHDK, SYGVNS.

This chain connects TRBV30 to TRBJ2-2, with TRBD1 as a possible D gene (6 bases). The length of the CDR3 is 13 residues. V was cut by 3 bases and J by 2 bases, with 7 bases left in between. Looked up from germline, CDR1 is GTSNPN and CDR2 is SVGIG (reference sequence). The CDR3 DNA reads TGTGCCTGGAGGGGACAAAACACCGGGGAGCTGTTTTTT. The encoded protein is CAWRGQNTGELFF.

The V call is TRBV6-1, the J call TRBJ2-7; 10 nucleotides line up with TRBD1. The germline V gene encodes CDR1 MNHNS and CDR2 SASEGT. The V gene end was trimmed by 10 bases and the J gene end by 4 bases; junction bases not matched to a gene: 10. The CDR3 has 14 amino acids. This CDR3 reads CATLDRGREYEQYF. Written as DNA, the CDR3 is TGTGCCACCCTCGACAGGGGGCGCGAATACGAGCAGTACTTC.

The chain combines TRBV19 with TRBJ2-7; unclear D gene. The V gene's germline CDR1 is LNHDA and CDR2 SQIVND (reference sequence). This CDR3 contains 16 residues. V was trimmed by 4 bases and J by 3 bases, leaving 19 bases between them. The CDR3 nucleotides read TGTGCCAGTAGTACATGGCAAAATCCCGCAGGCTACGAGCAGTACTTC. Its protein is CASSTWQNPAGYEQYF.

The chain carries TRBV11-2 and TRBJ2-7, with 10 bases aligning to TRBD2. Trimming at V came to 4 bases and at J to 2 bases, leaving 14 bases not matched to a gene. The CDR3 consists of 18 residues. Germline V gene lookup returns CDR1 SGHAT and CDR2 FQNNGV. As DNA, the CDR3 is TGTGCCAGCAGCTGGGACTGGGGACTAGCGAGGGAGGCCTACGAGCAGTACTTC. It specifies CASSWDWGLAREAYEQYF.

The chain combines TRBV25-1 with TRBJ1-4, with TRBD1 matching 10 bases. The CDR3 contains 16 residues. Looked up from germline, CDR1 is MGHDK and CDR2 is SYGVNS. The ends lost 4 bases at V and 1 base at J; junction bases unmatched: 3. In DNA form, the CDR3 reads TGTGCCAGCAGTGTGACAGGGGGCGAAACTAATGAAAAACTGTTTTTT. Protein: CASSVTGGETNEKLFF.

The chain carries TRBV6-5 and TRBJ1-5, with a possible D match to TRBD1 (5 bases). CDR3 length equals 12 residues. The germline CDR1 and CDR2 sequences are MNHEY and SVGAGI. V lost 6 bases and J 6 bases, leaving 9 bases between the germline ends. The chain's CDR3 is CASSTTGQPQHF. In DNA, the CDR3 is TGTGCCAGCAGCACTACAGGTCAGCCCCAGCATTTT.

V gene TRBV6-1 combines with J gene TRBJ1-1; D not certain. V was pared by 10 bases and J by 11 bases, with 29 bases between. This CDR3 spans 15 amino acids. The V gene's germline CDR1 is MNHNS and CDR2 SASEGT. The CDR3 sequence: CATKYPVGGLGVAFF. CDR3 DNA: TGTGCCACCAAGTACCCCGTGGGAGGTTTAGGAGTGGCTTTCTTT.